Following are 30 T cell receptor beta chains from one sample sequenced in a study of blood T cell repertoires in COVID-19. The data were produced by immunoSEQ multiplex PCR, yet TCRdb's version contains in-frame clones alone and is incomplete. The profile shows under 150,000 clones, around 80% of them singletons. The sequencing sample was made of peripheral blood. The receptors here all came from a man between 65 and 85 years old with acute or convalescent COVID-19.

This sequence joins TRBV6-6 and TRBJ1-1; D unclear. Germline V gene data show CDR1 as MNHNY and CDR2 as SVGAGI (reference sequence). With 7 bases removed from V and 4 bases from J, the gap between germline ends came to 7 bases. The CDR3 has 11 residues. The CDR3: CASMAGTEAFF. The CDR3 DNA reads TGTGCCAGCATGGCGGGCACTGAAGCTTTCTTT.

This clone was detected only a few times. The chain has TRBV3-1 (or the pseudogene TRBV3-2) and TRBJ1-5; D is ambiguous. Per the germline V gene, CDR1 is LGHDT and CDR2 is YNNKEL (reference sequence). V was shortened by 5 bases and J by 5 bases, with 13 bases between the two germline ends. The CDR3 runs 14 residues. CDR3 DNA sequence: TGTGCCAGCAGCTATGGACTTTTTGATCAGCCCCAGCATTTT. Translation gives CASSYGLFDQPQHF.

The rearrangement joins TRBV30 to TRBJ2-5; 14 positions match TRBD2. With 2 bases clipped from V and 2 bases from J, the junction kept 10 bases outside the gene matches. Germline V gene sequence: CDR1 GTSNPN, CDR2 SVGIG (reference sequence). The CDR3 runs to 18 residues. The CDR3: CAWSQGTSGGPLQETQYF. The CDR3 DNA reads TGTGCCTGGAGTCAGGGGACTAGCGGGGGCCCGTTACAAGAGACCCAGTACTTC.

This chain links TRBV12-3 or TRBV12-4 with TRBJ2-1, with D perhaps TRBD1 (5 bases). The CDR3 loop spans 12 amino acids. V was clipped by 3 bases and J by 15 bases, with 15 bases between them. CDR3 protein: CASSFLSQGSFF. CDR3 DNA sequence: TGTGCCAGCAGTTTTTTATCCCAGGGTTCGTTCTTC.

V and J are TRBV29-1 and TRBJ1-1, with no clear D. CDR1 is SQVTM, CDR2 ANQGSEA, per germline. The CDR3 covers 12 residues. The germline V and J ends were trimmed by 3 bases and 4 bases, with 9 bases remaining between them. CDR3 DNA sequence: TGCAGCGTTGATCCGTCCGGCACTGAAGCTTTCTTT. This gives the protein CSVDPSGTEAFF.

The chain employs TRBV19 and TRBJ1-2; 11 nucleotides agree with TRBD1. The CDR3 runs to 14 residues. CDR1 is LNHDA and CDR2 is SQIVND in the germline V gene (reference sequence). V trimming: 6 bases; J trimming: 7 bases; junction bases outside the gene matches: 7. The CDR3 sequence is CASSTDRGPSGYTF. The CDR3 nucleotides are TGTGCCAGTAGCACGGACAGGGGGCCGAGTGGCTACACCTTC. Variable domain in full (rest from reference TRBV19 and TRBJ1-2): DGGITQSPKYLFRKEGQNVTLSCEQNLNHDAMYWYRQDPGQGLRLIYYSQIVNDFQKGDIAEGYSVSREKKESFPLTVTSAQKNPTAFYLCASSTDRGPSGYTFGSGTRLTVV.

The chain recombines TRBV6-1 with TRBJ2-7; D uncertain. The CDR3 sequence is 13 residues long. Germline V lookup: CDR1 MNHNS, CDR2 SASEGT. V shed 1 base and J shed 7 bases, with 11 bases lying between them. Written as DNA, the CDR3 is TGTGCCAGCAGTGAAGGTTCGGAGTGGGAGCAGTACTTC. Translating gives CASSEGSEWEQYF.

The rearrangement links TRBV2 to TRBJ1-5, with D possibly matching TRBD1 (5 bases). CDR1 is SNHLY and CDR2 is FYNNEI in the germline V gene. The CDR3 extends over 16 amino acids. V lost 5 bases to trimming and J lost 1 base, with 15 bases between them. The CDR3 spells CASSRRGAGSNQPQHF. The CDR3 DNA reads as TGTGCCAGCAGTCGTAGGGGTGCGGGGAGCAATCAGCCCCAGCATTTT.

Here the CDR3 DNA reads TGTGCCAGCAGCTTAGCCGTTGGCCGAAGAACAGATACGCAGTATTTT. It translates to CASSLAVGRRTDTQYF. The chain combines TRBV7-8 with TRBJ2-3; D uncertain. The CDR3 is 16 amino acids. With 0 bases removed from V and 3 bases from J, the gap between germline ends came to 13 bases. CDR1 is SGHVS and CDR2 is FQNEAQ in the germline V gene. The variable domain in full, with the rest retrieved from reference TRBV7-8 and TRBJ2-3, is GAGVSQSPRYKVAKRGQDVALRCDPISGHVSLFWYQQALGQGPEFLTYFQNEAQLDKSGLPSDRFFAERPEGSVSTLKIQRTQQEDSAVYLCASSLAVGRRTDTQYFGPGTRLTVL.

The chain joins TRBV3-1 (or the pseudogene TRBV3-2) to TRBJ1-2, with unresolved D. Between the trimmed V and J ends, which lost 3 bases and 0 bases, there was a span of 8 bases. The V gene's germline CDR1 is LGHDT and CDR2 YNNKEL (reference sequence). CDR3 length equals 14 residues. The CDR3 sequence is CASSHQATNYGYTF. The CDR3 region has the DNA TGTGCCAGCAGCCACCAGGCAACTAACTATGGCTACACCTTC.

CDR3 in DNA: TGTGCCAGCTCCACTGCATTAGCTAGCACAGATACGCAGTATTTT. Translating it yields CASSTALASTDTQYF. This chain uses TRBV18 with TRBJ2-3; D unclear. The CDR3 has 15 amino acids. Per the germline V gene, CDR1 is KGHSH and CDR2 is LQKENI. V was pared by 6 bases and J by 0 bases, with 13 bases between. Using reference TRBV18 and TRBJ2-3 for the parts outside the CDR3, the full variable domain is NAGVMQNPRHLVRRRGQEARLRCSPMKGHSHVYWYRQLPEEGLKFMVYLQKENIIDESGMPKERFSAEFPKEGPSILRIQQVVRGDSAAYFCASSTALASTDTQYFGPGTRLTVL.

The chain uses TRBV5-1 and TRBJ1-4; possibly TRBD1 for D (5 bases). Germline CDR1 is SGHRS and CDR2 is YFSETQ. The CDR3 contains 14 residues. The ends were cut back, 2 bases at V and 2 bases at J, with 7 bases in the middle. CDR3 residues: CASSFRATNEKLFF. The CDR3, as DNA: TGCGCCAGCAGCTTCAGGGCGACTAATGAAAAACTGTTTTTT.

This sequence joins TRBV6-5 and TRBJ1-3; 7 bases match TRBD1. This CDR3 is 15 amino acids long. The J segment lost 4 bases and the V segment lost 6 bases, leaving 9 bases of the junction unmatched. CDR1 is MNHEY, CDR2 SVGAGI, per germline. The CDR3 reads CASRIGQAPGNTIYF. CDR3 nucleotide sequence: TGTGCCAGCAGAATCGGACAGGCGCCAGGAAACACCATATATTTT.

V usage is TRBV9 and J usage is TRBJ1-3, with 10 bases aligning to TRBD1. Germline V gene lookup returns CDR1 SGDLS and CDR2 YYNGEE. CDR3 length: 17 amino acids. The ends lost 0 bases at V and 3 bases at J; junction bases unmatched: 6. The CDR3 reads CASSVESTGGFGNTIYF. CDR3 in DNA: TGTGCCAGCAGCGTAGAGTCGACAGGGGGCTTTGGAAACACCATATATTTT.

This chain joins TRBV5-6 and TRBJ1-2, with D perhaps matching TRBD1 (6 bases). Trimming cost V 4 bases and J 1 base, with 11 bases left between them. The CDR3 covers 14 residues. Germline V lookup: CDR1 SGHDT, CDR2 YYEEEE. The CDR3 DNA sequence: TGTGCCAGCAGCCCGGACAGTCTTAACTATGGCTACACCTTC. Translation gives CASSPDSLNYGYTF. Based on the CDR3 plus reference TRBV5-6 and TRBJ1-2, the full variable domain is DAGVTQSPTHLIKTRGQQVTLRCSPKSGHDTVSWYQQALGQGPQFIFQYYEEEERQRGNFPDRFSGHQFPNYSSELNVNALLLGDSALYLCASSPDSLNYGYTFGSGTRLTVV.

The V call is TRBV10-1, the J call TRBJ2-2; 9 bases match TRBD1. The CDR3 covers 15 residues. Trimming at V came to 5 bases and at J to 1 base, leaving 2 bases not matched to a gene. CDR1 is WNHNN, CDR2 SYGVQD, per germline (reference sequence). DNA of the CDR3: TGCGCCAGCAGTTGGGACAGGGTGAACACCGGGGAGCTGTTTTTT. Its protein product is CASSWDRVNTGELFF.

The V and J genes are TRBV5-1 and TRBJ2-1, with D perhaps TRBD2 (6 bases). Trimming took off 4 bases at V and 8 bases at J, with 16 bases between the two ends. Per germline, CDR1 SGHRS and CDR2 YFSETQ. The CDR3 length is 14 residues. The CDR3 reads CASSQGLALDEQFF. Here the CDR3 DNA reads TGCGCCAGCAGCCAGGGACTGGCCCTGGATGAGCAGTTCTTC.

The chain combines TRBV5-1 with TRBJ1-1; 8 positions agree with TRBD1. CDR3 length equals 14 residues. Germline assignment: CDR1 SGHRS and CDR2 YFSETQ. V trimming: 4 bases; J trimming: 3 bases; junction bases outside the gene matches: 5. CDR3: CASSTPDRDTEAFF. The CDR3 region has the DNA TGCGCCAGCAGCACCCCGGACAGGGACACTGAAGCTTTCTTT.

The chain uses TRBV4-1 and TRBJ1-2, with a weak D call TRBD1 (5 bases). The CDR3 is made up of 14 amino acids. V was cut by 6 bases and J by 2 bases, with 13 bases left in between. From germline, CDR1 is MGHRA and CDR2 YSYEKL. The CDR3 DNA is TGCGCCAGCAGACCGGGACTGACGAACTATGGCTACACCTTC. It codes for CASRPGLTNYGYTF.

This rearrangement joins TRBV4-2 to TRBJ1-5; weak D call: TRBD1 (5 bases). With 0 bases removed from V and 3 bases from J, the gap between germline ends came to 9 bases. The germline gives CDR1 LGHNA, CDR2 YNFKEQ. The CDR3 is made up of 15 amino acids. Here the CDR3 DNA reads TGTGCCAGCAGCCAAGATTATGGGGCCAATCAGCCCCAGCATTTT. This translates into CASSQDYGANQPQHF.

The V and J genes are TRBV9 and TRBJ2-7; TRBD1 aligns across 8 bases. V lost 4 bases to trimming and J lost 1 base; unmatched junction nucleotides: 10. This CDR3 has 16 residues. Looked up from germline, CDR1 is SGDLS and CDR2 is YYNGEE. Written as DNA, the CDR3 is TGTGCCAGCAGCCCCCACCCGACAGGGGCGTCCTACGAGCAGTACTTC. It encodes CASSPHPTGASYEQYF.

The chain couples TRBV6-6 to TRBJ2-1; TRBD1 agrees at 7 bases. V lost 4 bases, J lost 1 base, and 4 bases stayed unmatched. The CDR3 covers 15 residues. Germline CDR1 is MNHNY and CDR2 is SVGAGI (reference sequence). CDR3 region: CASSSPGQSYNEQFF. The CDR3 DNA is TGTGCCAGCAGTTCCCCGGGACAGTCCTACAATGAGCAGTTCTTC.

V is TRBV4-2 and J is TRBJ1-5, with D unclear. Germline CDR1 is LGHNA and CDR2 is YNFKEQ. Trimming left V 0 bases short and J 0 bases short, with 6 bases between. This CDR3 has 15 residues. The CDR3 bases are TGTGCCAGCAGCCAAGATTTCGGTAGCAATCAGCCCCAGCATTTT. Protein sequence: CASSQDFGSNQPQHF.

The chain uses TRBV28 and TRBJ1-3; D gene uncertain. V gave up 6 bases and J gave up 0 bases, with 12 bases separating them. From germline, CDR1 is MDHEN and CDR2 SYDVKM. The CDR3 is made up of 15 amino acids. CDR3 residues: CASRSGGFSGNTIYF. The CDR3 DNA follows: TGTGCCAGCAGATCGGGAGGATTCTCTGGAAACACCATATATTTT.

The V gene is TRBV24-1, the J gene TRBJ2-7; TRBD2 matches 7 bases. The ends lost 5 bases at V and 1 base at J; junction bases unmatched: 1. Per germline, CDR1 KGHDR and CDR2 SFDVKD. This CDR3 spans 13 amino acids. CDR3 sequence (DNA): TGTGCCACCAGTGCGGGGGGATCCTACGAGCAGTACTTC. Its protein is CATSAGGSYEQYF.

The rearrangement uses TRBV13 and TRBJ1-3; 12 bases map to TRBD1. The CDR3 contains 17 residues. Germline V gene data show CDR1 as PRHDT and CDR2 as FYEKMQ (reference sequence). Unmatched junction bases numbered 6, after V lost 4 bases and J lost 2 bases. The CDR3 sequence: CASSSSRDRGPGNTIYF. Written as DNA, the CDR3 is TGTGCCAGCAGCTCCAGCCGGGACAGGGGGCCTGGAAACACCATATATTTT.

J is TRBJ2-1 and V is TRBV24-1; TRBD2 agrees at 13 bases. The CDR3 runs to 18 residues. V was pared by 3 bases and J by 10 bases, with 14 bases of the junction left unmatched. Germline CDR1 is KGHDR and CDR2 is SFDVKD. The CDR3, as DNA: TGTGCCACCAGTGATCGGCCGGGACTAGCGGGGCGGACAAGGGAGCAGTTCTTC. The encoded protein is CATSDRPGLAGRTREQFF.

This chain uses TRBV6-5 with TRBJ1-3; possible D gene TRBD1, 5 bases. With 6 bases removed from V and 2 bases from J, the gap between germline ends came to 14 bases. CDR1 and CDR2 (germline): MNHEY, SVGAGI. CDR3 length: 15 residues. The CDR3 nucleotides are TGTGCCAGCAGGCAAACAGGCCCTCCTGGAAACACCATATATTTT. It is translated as CASRQTGPPGNTIYF.

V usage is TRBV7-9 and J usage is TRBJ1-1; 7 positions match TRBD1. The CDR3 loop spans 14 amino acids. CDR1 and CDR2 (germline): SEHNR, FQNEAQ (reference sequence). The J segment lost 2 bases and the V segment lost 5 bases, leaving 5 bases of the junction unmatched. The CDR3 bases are TGTGCCAGCAGCCCACAGGGGTCCAACACTGAAGCTTTCTTT. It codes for CASSPQGSNTEAFF.

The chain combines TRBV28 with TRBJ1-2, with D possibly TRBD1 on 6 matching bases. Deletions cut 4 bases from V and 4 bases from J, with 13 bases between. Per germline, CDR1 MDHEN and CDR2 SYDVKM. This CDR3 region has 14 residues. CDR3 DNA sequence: TGTGCCAGCAGTTCCGGGGGGCACGGCTATGGCTACACCTTC. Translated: CASSSGGHGYGYTF.